Below, 14 T cell receptor beta chains from the same sample are listed, as sequenced in a study of Ad26.COV2.S vaccination and SARS-CoV-2 variants. Method: immunoSEQ multiplex PCR; TCRdb's copy keeps in-frame clones and lacks some. The sample contains 300,000 to 500,000 clones, 88% of which appear only once. The treatment is: approximately 18 received Ad26.COV2.S at low or high dose, single or two shots; roughly five received placebo; per-sample allocation not given. Each sample was drawn 63 days after the first injection (of vaccine or placebo). The sequenced sample was peripheral blood, obtained in a trial of Ad26.COV2.S vaccine versus placebo. These receptors all stem from a person aged 18 to 59 who received the Ad26.COV2.S COVID-19 vaccine or a placebo.

This clone was seen a few times. The chain couples TRBV30 to TRBJ1-1, with D possibly matching TRBD1 (6 bases). The V gene lost 8 bases and the J gene lost 3 bases, with 13 bases spanning the gap. CDR1 GTSNPN and CDR2 SVGIG come from the germline V gene (reference sequence). The CDR3 is 12 amino acids. This CDR3 reads CARGGWDTEAFF. The DNA for the CDR3 is TGTGCCCGAGGGGGTTGGGACACTGAAGCTTTCTTT.

The V and J genes are TRBV15 and TRBJ2-2, with D possibly being TRBD1 (6 bases). The CDR3 totals 15 residues. The V end was cut by 0 bases, the J end by 4 bases, with 9 bases between. CDR1 and CDR2 from the germline V gene are LNHNV and YYDKDF (reference sequence). In DNA, the CDR3 is TGTGCCACCAGCAGAGACAGGGGACCCACCGGGGAGCTGTTTTTT. Translation: CATSRDRGPTGELFF.

The chain employs TRBV19 and TRBJ1-2, with a weak D call TRBD1 (6 bases). This CDR3 region has 13 residues. The germline V and J ends were trimmed by 7 bases and 4 bases, with 13 bases remaining between them. Per the germline V gene, CDR1 is LNHDA and CDR2 is SQIVND (reference sequence). CDR3 in amino acids: CASMSGVSYGYTF. The CDR3 DNA follows: TGTGCCAGTATGTCAGGGGTTTCCTATGGCTACACCTTC.

The chain joins TRBV30 to TRBJ1-2; no definite D call. Trimming removed 2 bases at V and 7 bases at J, with 11 bases between. The length of the CDR3 is 12 residues. Per germline, CDR1 GTSNPN and CDR2 SVGIG (reference sequence). The CDR3 reads CAWSPETSGYTF. The CDR3 region has the DNA TGTGCCTGGAGTCCTGAGACAAGTGGCTACACCTTC.

V usage is TRBV11-2 and J usage is TRBJ2-1; 13 bases align to TRBD2. From germline, CDR1 is SGHAT and CDR2 FQNNGV. The CDR3 extends over 15 amino acids. The J segment lost 7 bases and the V segment lost 5 bases, leaving 5 bases of the junction unmatched. CDR3 in DNA: TGTGCCAGCAGCCTACTAGCGGGGGGGCCAAATGAGCAGTTCTTC. Translating gives CASSLLAGGPNEQFF.

V is TRBV7-9 and J is TRBJ2-3; 7 bases are a match to TRBD2. V was clipped by 9 bases and J by 0 bases; unmatched bases: 15. From germline, CDR1 is SEHNR and CDR2 FQNEAQ (reference sequence). This CDR3 has 17 residues. The CDR3, as DNA: TGTGCCAGTCGGGCCCCTGGGCTAGCGGACAGCACAGATACGCAGTATTTT. Residues: CASRAPGLADSTDTQYF.

The J gene is TRBJ2-7, the V gene TRBV27, with D possibly called TRBD1 or TRBD2 (6 bases each). V lost 3 bases and J lost 7, with 13 bases in between. The CDR3 is 13 amino acids. Germline V gene lookup returns CDR1 MNHEY and CDR2 SMNVEV (reference sequence). CDR3 bases: TGTGCCAGCAGTTTCGGGGGCGGAGTAGAGCAGTACTTC. Its protein is CASSFGGGVEQYF.

The V and J genes are TRBV7-8 and TRBJ1-6; TRBD1 agrees at 9 bases. With V trimmed by 7 bases and J by 6 bases, 4 bases remained unmatched. This CDR3 is built from 14 residues. The germline V gene encodes CDR1 SGHVS and CDR2 FQNEAQ. The CDR3 DNA reads TGTGCCAGCAACACAGGGGGCATTAATTCACCCCTCCACTTT. Translated, it gives CASNTGGINSPLHF.

V is TRBV12-3 or TRBV12-4 and J is TRBJ2-7; TRBD1 matches 10 bases. Trimming removed 8 bases from V and 5 bases from J; junction bases left unmatched: 0. CDR3 length: 11 amino acids. CDR3 in amino acids: CASGQGDEQYF. The CDR3 nucleotides read TGTGCCAGCGGACAGGGGGACGAGCAGTACTTC.

The chain recombines TRBV19 with TRBJ1-2; D gene unclear. Germline-derived CDR1 and CDR2 are LNHDA and SQIVND (reference sequence). The CDR3 totals 11 residues. V lost 10 bases, J lost 8 bases, and 14 bases lay in between. CDR3 sequence (DNA): TGTGCCACCCGGACGGCACGCGGCTACACCTTC. It yields the protein CATRTARGYTF.

The chain couples TRBV5-1 to TRBJ1-6, with unresolved D. Germline lookup yields CDR1 SGHRS and CDR2 YFSETQ. The length of the CDR3 is 15 residues. Trimming cost V 0 bases and J 7 bases, with 11 bases left between them. Written as DNA, the CDR3 is TGCGCCAGCAGCTTGGGGACCGCTACAAATTCACCCCTCCACTTT. Translation gives CASSLGTATNSPLHF.

The chain uses TRBV6-5 and TRBJ1-6; 7 bases line up with TRBD1. With 6 bases clipped from V and 5 bases from J, the junction kept 7 bases outside the gene matches. Germline-derived CDR1 and CDR2 are MNHEY and SVGAGI. CDR3 length: 15 amino acids. The CDR3 DNA is TGTGCCAGCAGCCAGAGCGACAGGGATAATTCACCCCTCCACTTT. Translated, it gives CASSQSDRDNSPLHF.

V and J are TRBV13 and TRBJ2-7; TRBD1 is a possible D gene (5 bases). Per the germline V gene, CDR1 is PRHDT and CDR2 is FYEKMQ (reference sequence). The CDR3 contains 14 residues. V was pared by 6 bases and J by 3 bases, with 15 bases between. The CDR3 nucleotides are TGTGCCAGCAGAGTTAGGGGATATGGCTACGAGCAGTACTTC. This translates into CASRVRGYGYEQYF.

This sequence joins TRBV5-1 and TRBJ1-1, with 7 bases that match TRBD1. V dropped 4 bases and J dropped 1; count of bases not matched to a gene: 10. The CDR3 contains 16 residues. Germline values: CDR1 SGHRS, CDR2 YFSETQ. This chain's CDR3 is CASSLSTGTENTEAFF. Written as DNA, the CDR3 is TGCGCCAGCAGCCTGTCAACCGGGACAGAGAACACTGAAGCTTTCTTT.